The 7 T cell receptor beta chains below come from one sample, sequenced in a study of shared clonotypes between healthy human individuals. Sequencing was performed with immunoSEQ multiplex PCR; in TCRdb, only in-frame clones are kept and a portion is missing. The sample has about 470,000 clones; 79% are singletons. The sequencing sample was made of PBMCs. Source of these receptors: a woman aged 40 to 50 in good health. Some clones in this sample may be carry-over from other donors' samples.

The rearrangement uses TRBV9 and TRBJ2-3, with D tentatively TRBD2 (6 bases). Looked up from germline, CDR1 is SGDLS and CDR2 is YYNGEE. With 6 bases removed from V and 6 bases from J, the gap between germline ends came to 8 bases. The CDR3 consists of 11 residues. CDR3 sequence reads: CASTGGDTQYF. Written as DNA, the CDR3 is TGTGCCAGCACCGGAGGGGATACGCAGTATTTT.

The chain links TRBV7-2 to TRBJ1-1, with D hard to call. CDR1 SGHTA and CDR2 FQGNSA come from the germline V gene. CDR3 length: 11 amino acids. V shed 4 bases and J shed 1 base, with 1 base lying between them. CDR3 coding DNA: TGTGCCAGCAGCTGGAACACTGAAGCTTTCTTT. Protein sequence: CASSWNTEAFF.

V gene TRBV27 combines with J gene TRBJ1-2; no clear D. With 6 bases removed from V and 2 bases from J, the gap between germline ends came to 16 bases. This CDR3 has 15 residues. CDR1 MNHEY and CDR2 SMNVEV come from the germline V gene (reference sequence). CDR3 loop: CASRTYKGRNYGYTF. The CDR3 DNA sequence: TGTGCCAGCAGAACCTATAAGGGAAGGAACTATGGCTACACCTTC.

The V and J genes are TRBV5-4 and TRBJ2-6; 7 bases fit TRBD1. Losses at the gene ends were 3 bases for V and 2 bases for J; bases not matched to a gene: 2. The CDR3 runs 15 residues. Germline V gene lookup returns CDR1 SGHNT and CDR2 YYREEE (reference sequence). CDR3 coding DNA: TGTGCCAGCAGCTCAAGGGGGCCTGGGGCCAACGTCCTGACTTTC. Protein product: CASSSRGPGANVLTF.

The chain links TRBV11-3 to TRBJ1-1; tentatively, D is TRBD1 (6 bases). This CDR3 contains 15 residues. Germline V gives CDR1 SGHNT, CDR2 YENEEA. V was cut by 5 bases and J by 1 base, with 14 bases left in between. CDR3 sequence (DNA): TGTGCCAGCAGCCCTCAGACAGGCGAGAACACTGAAGCTTTCTTT. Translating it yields CASSPQTGENTEAFF.

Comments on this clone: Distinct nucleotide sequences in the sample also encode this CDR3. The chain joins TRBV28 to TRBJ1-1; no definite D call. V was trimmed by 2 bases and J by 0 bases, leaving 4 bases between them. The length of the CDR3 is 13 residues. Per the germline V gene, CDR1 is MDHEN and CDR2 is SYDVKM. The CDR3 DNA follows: TGTGCCAGCAGTTTAGGGGTGAACACTGAAGCTTTCTTT. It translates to CASSLGVNTEAFF.

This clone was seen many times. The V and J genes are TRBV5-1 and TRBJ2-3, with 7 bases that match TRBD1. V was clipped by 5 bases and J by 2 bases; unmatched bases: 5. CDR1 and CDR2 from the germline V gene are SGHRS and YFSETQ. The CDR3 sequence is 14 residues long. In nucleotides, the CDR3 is TGCGCCAGCAGTCTGGGACAGACCACAGATACGCAGTATTTT. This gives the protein CASSLGQTTDTQYF.